A single sample is the source of the 14 T cell receptor beta chains below, sequenced in a study of ipilimumab plus nivolumab after autologous stem cell transplantation. Produced via immunoSEQ multiplex PCR; TCRdb's table is partial and in-frame only. This sample yields around 84,000 clones, of which approximately 83% are seen a single time; approximately 2.2% belongs to the top ten. This sample comprised PBMCs, obtained in a trial of ipilimumab plus nivolumab as post-transplant consolidation. Source of these receptors: a male donor with diffuse large B-cell lymphoma.

This clone appeared once. J is TRBJ1-2 and V is TRBV19; 9 bases align to TRBD1. CDR1 and CDR2 (germline): LNHDA, SQIVND (reference sequence). The CDR3 sequence is 13 residues long. Unmatched junction bases numbered 5, after V lost 8 bases and J lost 4 bases. CDR3 in DNA: TGTGCCAGTGGAGAGACAGGGGGCTATGGCTACACCTTC. This gives the protein CASGETGGYGYTF.

The chain joins TRBV15 to TRBJ2-1, with no clear D. Per the germline V gene, CDR1 is LNHNV and CDR2 is YYDKDF (reference sequence). CDR3 size: 15 residues. V shed 0 bases and J shed 3 bases, with 9 bases lying between them. The CDR3 loop is CATSRDRGSYNEQFF. The CDR3 DNA sequence: TGTGCCACCAGCAGAGATCGAGGCAGCTACAATGAGCAGTTCTTC.

This chain's CDR3 is CASSLGTGGNTIYF. CDR3 nucleotides: TGTGCCAGCAGCTTAGGGACAGGGGGAAACACCATATATTTT. The V and J genes are TRBV7-2 and TRBJ1-3; TRBD1 matches at 8 bases. The CDR3 sequence is 14 residues long. V was pared by 1 base and J by 4 bases, with 0 bases of the junction left unmatched. Germline CDR1 and CDR2: SGHTA and FQGNSA.

The genes are TRBV9 and TRBJ2-3; D not resolved. In germline, CDR1 is SGDLS, CDR2 YYNGEE. The CDR3 extends over 14 amino acids. With 4 bases removed from V and 4 bases from J, the gap between germline ends came to 13 bases. The CDR3 DNA sequence: TGTGCCAGCAGCCCAACCCCGCAGCCAGATACGCAGTATTTT. Translation gives CASSPTPQPDTQYF.

The V and J genes are TRBV6-5 and TRBJ2-5, with 8 positions matching TRBD1. Germline CDR1 and CDR2: MNHEY and SVGAGI. The J segment lost 5 bases and the V segment lost 6 bases, leaving 5 bases of the junction unmatched. CDR3 length equals 13 residues. The CDR3 nucleotides read TGTGCCAGCAGGGTGACAGGGGTCGAGACCCAGTACTTC. It codes for CASRVTGVETQYF.

This clone turned up a few times. The chain recombines TRBV15 with TRBJ1-5; D not resolved. V shed 0 bases and J shed 7 bases, with 4 bases lying between them. CDR1 and CDR2 from the germline V gene are LNHNV and YYDKDF (reference sequence). This CDR3 has 12 amino acids. The CDR3: CATSRDNQPQHF. For the CDR3, the DNA is TGTGCCACCAGCAGAGACAACCAGCCCCAGCATTTT.

V and J are TRBV5-5 and TRBJ1-2; maybe TRBD1 (5 bases). With 5 bases removed from V and 5 bases from J, the gap between germline ends came to 22 bases. The length of the CDR3 is 16 residues. Germline V gives CDR1 SGHKS, CDR2 YYEKEE (reference sequence). Here the CDR3 reads CASRVAGPPSSYGYTF. DNA of the CDR3: TGTGCCAGCAGGGTAGCGGGACCTCCCTCGTCTTATGGCTACACCTTC.

The chain employs TRBV5-1 and TRBJ1-2, with TRBD1 matching 8 bases. Trimming took 2 bases from V and 8 from J; bases not matched to a gene: 2. The CDR3 is 12 amino acids. CDR1 is SGHRS and CDR2 is YFSETQ in the germline V gene. CDR3 sequence: CASSLQGDGYTF. CDR3 bases: TGCGCCAGCAGCTTACAGGGGGACGGCTACACCTTC.

DNA for the CDR3: TGTGCCAGCAGTGAAGTGGGTAGCTCCAGGGAGCAGTACTTC. It is translated as CASSEVGSSREQYF. The chain recombines TRBV6-1 with TRBJ2-7; no reliable D call. V lost 1 base and J lost 7, with 14 bases in between. The CDR3 covers 14 residues. Germline-derived CDR1 and CDR2 are MNHNS and SASEGT.

The chain combines TRBV7-3 with TRBJ2-1; perhaps D is TRBD1 or TRBD2 (6 bases each). V was pared by 0 bases and J by 7 bases, with 7 bases between. The CDR3 has 13 residues. Germline V gene data show CDR1 as SGHTA and CDR2 as FQGTGA. CDR3 protein: CASSLTGGNEQFF. The DNA for the CDR3 is TGTGCCAGCAGCTTAACAGGGGGGAATGAGCAGTTCTTC.

The gene calls are TRBV6-1 and TRBJ1-3, with 8 bases that match TRBD1. With 6 bases clipped from V and 3 bases from J, the junction kept 7 bases outside the gene matches. CDR1 is MNHNS and CDR2 is SASEGT in the germline V gene. The CDR3 is 15 residues long. The CDR3: CASRQQGVVGNTIYF. The CDR3 bases are TGTGCCAGCAGGCAACAGGGGGTGGTTGGAAACACCATATATTTT.

The chain links TRBV18 to TRBJ1-4; 7 nucleotides agree with TRBD1. Germline CDR1 is KGHSH and CDR2 is LQKENI. The V and J ends lost 3 bases and 8 bases, in that order; junction bases with no gene match: 12. The CDR3 spans 16 residues. CDR3 loop: CASSPQTTGSGEKLFF. CDR3 sequence (DNA): TGTGCCAGCTCACCCCAAACGACAGGGTCTGGAGAAAAACTGTTTTTT.

The chain employs TRBV7-9 and TRBJ2-2; 8 nucleotides line up with TRBD2. CDR1 and CDR2 (germline): SEHNR, FQNEAQ (reference sequence). Losses at the gene ends were 8 bases for V and 2 bases for J; bases not matched to a gene: 7. This CDR3 region has 15 residues. The CDR3 is CASVPGLVNTGELFF. The CDR3 region has the DNA TGTGCCAGCGTACCGGGACTAGTTAACACCGGGGAGCTGTTTTTT.

This clone showed up just once. A read error may account for a junction end that differs from germline. The chain employs TRBV5-1 and TRBJ2-3; TRBD2 matches at 14 bases. CDR1 is SGHRS and CDR2 is YFSETQ in the germline V gene. CDR3 length: 16 amino acids. As DNA, the CDR3 is TGCGCCAGCAGTTTGGGACTAGCGGGGGTTGACTATACGCAGTATTTT. Amino acids: CASSLGLAGVDYTQYF.